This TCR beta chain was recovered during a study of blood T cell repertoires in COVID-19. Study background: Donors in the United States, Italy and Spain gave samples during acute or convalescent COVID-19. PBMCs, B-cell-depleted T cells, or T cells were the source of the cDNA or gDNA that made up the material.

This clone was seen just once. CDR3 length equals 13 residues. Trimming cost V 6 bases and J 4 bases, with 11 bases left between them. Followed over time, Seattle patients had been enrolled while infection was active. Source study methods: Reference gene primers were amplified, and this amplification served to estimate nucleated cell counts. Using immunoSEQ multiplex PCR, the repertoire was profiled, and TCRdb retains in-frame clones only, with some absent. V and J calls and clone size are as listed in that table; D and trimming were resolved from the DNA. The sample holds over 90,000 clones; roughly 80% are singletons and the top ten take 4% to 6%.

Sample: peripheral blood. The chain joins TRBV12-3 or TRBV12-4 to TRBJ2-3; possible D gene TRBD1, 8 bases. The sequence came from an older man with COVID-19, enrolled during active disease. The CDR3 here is CASRTGGADTQYF. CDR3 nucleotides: TGTGCCAGCAGAACAGGGGGGGCAGATACGCAGTATTTT.